A selection of T cell receptor beta chains follows, all from one sample in a study of OX40 agonist ivuxolimab in advanced cancers. Here immunoSEQ multiplex PCR was the method, and the copy in TCRdb shows in-frame clones only, minus some. The sample contains about 88,000 clones, about 85% of which appear only once. The specimen comprised CD4+ or CD8+ T cells sorted from blood, sampled in a trial of the OX40 agonist ivuxolimab. The receptors here all came from an adult with an advanced solid tumor such as melanoma, head and neck, liver or kidney cancer. Each CDR3 is given with its conserved first and last residue. Each record gives: clone size, CDR3 length, J gene, D gene, V gene, CDR3 DNA, CDR3 protein. D genes are given only for firm matches. The listing skips clone size in some rows; elsewhere it reads once, few, many or a size class.

clone size: many; CDR3 length: 12; J gene: TRBJ2-1; D gene: .; V gene: TRBV12-5; CDR3 DNA: TGTGCTAGTGGTTTGTTGACAAATGAGCAGTTCTTC; CDR3 protein: CASGLLTNEQFF
clone size: .; CDR3 length: 14; J gene: TRBJ2-1; D gene: .; V gene: TRBV2; CDR3 DNA: TGTGCCAGCAGTGAAGTTTCGGGTTACAATGAGCAGTTCTTC; CDR3 protein: CASSEVSGYNEQFF
clone size: .; CDR3 length: 15; J gene: TRBJ1-2; D gene: .; V gene: TRBV12-1; CDR3 DNA: TGTGCCAGCAGCCCCCCACCCCCAAATATATATGGCTACACCTTC; CDR3 protein: CASSPPPPNIYGYTF
clone size: .; CDR3 length: 15; J gene: TRBJ2-1; D gene: .; V gene: TRBV7-6; CDR3 DNA: TGTGCCAGCAGCTTTAGGACAGAGTTCGACAATGAGCAGTTCTTC; CDR3 protein: CASSFRTEFDNEQFF
clone size: .; CDR3 length: 17; J gene: TRBJ2-7; D gene: TRBD1; V gene: TRBV19; CDR3 DNA: TGTGCCAGTAGTATAGATGGACAGGGGTTGGGCTCCTACGAGCAGTACTTC; CDR3 protein: CASSIDGQGLGSYEQYF
clone size: .; CDR3 length: 14; J gene: TRBJ1-3; D gene: .; V gene: TRBV10-2; CDR3 DNA: TGCGCCAGCAGTCCTACTGTCTCTGGAAACACCATATATTTT; CDR3 protein: CASSPTVSGNTIYF
clone size: few; CDR3 length: 13; J gene: TRBJ1-4; D gene: .; V gene: TRBV7-2; CDR3 DNA: TGTGCCAGCAGCCTAGACCCCAATGAAAAACTGTTTTTT; CDR3 protein: CASSLDPNEKLFF
clone size: .; CDR3 length: 14; J gene: TRBJ1-5; D gene: .; V gene: TRBV11-3; CDR3 DNA: TGTGCCAGCACCCTGGGTATTTTGAATCAGCCCCAGCATTTT; CDR3 protein: CASTLGILNQPQHF
clone size: .; CDR3 length: 14; J gene: TRBJ1-1; D gene: .; V gene: TRBV27; CDR3 DNA: TGTGCCAGCAACTTGGGGGGAGGGAACACTGAAGCTTTCTTT; CDR3 protein: CASNLGGGNTEAFF
clone size: once; CDR3 length: 13; J gene: TRBJ2-7; D gene: TRBD2; V gene: TRBV9; CDR3 DNA: TGTGCCAGCAGCGCCGGGACTAGCACCGAGCAGTACTTC; CDR3 protein: CASSAGTSTEQYF
clone size: few; CDR3 length: 13; J gene: TRBJ1-2; D gene: .; V gene: TRBV5-1; CDR3 DNA: TGCGCCAGCAGCTTGACCAGGGACTATGGCTACACCTTC; CDR3 protein: CASSLTRDYGYTF
clone size: .; CDR3 length: 12; J gene: TRBJ2-7; D gene: .; V gene: TRBV4-1; CDR3 DNA: TGCGCCACCTCTTCTGGAACCTACGAGCAGTACTTC; CDR3 protein: CATSSGTYEQYF
clone size: .; CDR3 length: 16; J gene: TRBJ2-6; D gene: .; V gene: TRBV7-6; CDR3 DNA: TGTGCCAGCAGCCCTACTACAGGGTTGGGGGCCAACGTCCTGACTTTC; CDR3 protein: CASSPTTGLGANVLTF
clone size: .; CDR3 length: 20; J gene: TRBJ2-7; D gene: TRBD2; V gene: TRBV6-1; CDR3 DNA: TGTGCCAGCAGTGAATGGGTTTCTGGGGAGTGGGAGGGCCAAGGGCGCGAGCAGTACTTC; CDR3 protein: CASSEWVSGEWEGQGREQYF
clone size: .; CDR3 length: 14; J gene: TRBJ1-5; D gene: .; V gene: TRBV28; CDR3 DNA: TGTGCCAGCAGTCGACCGCTCCGCAATCAGCCCCAGCATTTT; CDR3 protein: CASSRPLRNQPQHF
clone size: .; CDR3 length: 15; J gene: TRBJ1-5; D gene: .; V gene: TRBV2; CDR3 DNA: TGTGCCAGCAGTGTGACAGTCTATAGCAATCGGCCCCAGCATTTT; CDR3 protein: CASSVTVYSNRPQHF
clone size: .; CDR3 length: 14; J gene: TRBJ1-2; D gene: .; V gene: TRBV21-1; CDR3 DNA: TGTGCCAGCAGCCTCAGGACAGGGGGCTATGGCTACACCTTC; CDR3 protein: CASSLRTGGYGYTF
clone size: few; CDR3 length: 13; J gene: TRBJ2-7; D gene: TRBD2; V gene: TRBV29-1; CDR3 DNA: TGCAGCGTTGATGTGGGGGGGAGCTACGAGCAGTACTTC; CDR3 protein: CSVDVGGSYEQYF
clone size: .; CDR3 length: 13; J gene: TRBJ2-5; D gene: TRBD2; V gene: TRBV19; CDR3 DNA: TGTGCCAGTAGTCATAACGGGGGGGAGACCCAGTACTTC; CDR3 protein: CASSHNGGETQYF
clone size: .; CDR3 length: 13; J gene: TRBJ2-5; D gene: .; V gene: TRBV13; CDR3 DNA: TGTGCCAGCGCCCGGCGAGGGGGAGAGACCCAGTACTTC; CDR3 protein: CASARRGGETQYF
clone size: .; CDR3 length: 14; J gene: TRBJ2-3; D gene: .; V gene: TRBV28; CDR3 DNA: TGTGCCAGCAGTTCGGGACTCAACACAGATACGCAGTATTTT; CDR3 protein: CASSSGLNTDTQYF
clone size: few; CDR3 length: 11; J gene: TRBJ1-3; D gene: .; V gene: TRBV29-1; CDR3 DNA: TGCAGCGTGGCAGCTGGAAACACCATATATTTT; CDR3 protein: CSVAAGNTIYF
clone size: .; CDR3 length: 17; J gene: TRBJ1-5; D gene: .; V gene: TRBV7-9; CDR3 DNA: TGTGCCAGCAGCTTAGACATCGGGGTAGGGGGGGATCAGCCCCAGCATTTT; CDR3 protein: CASSLDIGVGGDQPQHF
clone size: .; CDR3 length: 19; J gene: TRBJ2-5; D gene: TRBD2; V gene: TRBV4-2; CDR3 DNA: TGTGCCAGCAGCCAAGATGGGGATCTAGCGGGAAATCCGCAAGAGACCCAGTACTTC; CDR3 protein: CASSQDGDLAGNPQETQYF
clone size: .; CDR3 length: 15; J gene: TRBJ2-2; D gene: .; V gene: TRBV5-4; CDR3 DNA: TGTGCCAGCAGCCCCCTGGCAACGAACACCGGGGAGCTGTTTTTT; CDR3 protein: CASSPLATNTGELFF
clone size: .; CDR3 length: 14; J gene: TRBJ2-5; D gene: .; V gene: TRBV19; CDR3 DNA: TGTGCCAGTAGTATTTCTCGGGTTGGGGAGACCCAGTACTTC; CDR3 protein: CASSISRVGETQYF
clone size: few; CDR3 length: 11; J gene: TRBJ1-2; D gene: .; V gene: TRBV5-4; CDR3 DNA: TGTGCCAGCAGCTCGGGGTATGGCTACACCTTC; CDR3 protein: CASSSGYGYTF
clone size: few; CDR3 length: 13; J gene: TRBJ1-1; D gene: TRBD1; V gene: TRBV19; CDR3 DNA: TGTGCCAGCGCGGACAGGGGTGTCACTGAAGCTTTCTTT; CDR3 protein: CASADRGVTEAFF
clone size: .; CDR3 length: 16; J gene: TRBJ2-3; D gene: .; V gene: TRBV28; CDR3 DNA: TGTGCCAGCAGTTTAATCGTCAGGGGCGGCACAGATACGCAGTATTTT; CDR3 protein: CASSLIVRGGTDTQYF
clone size: .; CDR3 length: 14; J gene: TRBJ1-4; D gene: TRBD1; V gene: TRBV7-2; CDR3 DNA: TGTGCCAGCAGTCCTGGGACAGGGGAGAGAAAACTGTTTTTT; CDR3 protein: CASSPGTGERKLFF
clone size: .; CDR3 length: 13; J gene: TRBJ2-1; D gene: .; V gene: TRBV7-9; CDR3 DNA: TGTGCCAGCAGCTTAGATGCGAGCAATGAGCAGTTCTTC; CDR3 protein: CASSLDASNEQFF
clone size: .; CDR3 length: 14; J gene: TRBJ1-1; D gene: TRBD1; V gene: TRBV19; CDR3 DNA: TGTGCCAGTAGTATCTCCGGGACAGGGCCTGAAGCTTTCTTT; CDR3 protein: CASSISGTGPEAFF
clone size: .; CDR3 length: 17; J gene: TRBJ2-1; D gene: TRBD2; V gene: TRBV27; CDR3 DNA: TGTGCCAGCAGTTTAAATCATCCAGCGGGAGGTTTCCATGAGCAGTTCTTC; CDR3 protein: CASSLNHPAGGFHEQFF
clone size: .; CDR3 length: 15; J gene: TRBJ2-7; D gene: TRBD1; V gene: TRBV28; CDR3 DNA: TGTGCCAGCAGTTCCATTACAGGGGTTCGCTACGAGCAGTACTTC; CDR3 protein: CASSSITGVRYEQYF
clone size: few; CDR3 length: 13; J gene: TRBJ2-7; D gene: TRBD1; V gene: TRBV6-5; CDR3 DNA: TGTGCCAGCAGGGTACAGGGGGCGGGTGAGCAGTACTTC; CDR3 protein: CASRVQGAGEQYF
clone size: .; CDR3 length: 13; J gene: TRBJ1-1; D gene: .; V gene: TRBV4-3; CDR3 DNA: TGCGCCAGCAGCCCGCGGGGACCTTCTGAAGCTTTCTTT; CDR3 protein: CASSPRGPSEAFF
clone size: .; CDR3 length: 14; J gene: TRBJ2-4; D gene: .; V gene: TRBV11-2; CDR3 DNA: TGTGCCAGCAGCCTCAAACCCCTACAGGCCCTCTCGTACTTC; CDR3 protein: CASSLKPLQALSYF
clone size: .; CDR3 length: 16; J gene: TRBJ2-1; D gene: TRBD2; V gene: TRBV27; CDR3 DNA: TGTGCCAGTCTATACTCCGGGACTAGCGGCTACAATGAGCAGTTCTTC; CDR3 protein: CASLYSGTSGYNEQFF
clone size: once; CDR3 length: 15; J gene: TRBJ1-6; D gene: TRBD1; V gene: TRBV28; CDR3 DNA: TGTGCCAGCAGTTTACGTGCGCAGGGGGCTTCACCCCTCCACTTT; CDR3 protein: CASSLRAQGASPLHF
clone size: .; CDR3 length: 13; J gene: TRBJ2-1; D gene: TRBD2; V gene: TRBV19; CDR3 DNA: TGTGCCAGTACTAGCGGATTTGACAATGAGCAGTTCTTC; CDR3 protein: CASTSGFDNEQFF
clone size: .; CDR3 length: 11; J gene: TRBJ2-7; D gene: .; V gene: TRBV28; CDR3 DNA: TGTGCCAGCACTAACACCTACGAGCAGTACTTC; CDR3 protein: CASTNTYEQYF
clone size: .; CDR3 length: 15; J gene: TRBJ1-2; D gene: TRBD1; V gene: TRBV5-1; CDR3 DNA: TGCGCCAGCAGCTTGGTCGGGGGACAGGGAAGCGGCTACACCTTC; CDR3 protein: CASSLVGGQGSGYTF
clone size: .; CDR3 length: 15; J gene: TRBJ1-6; D gene: TRBD1; V gene: TRBV30; CDR3 DNA: TGTGCCTTAAGACTAGGGGACAGAAATAATTCACCCCTCCACTTT; CDR3 protein: CALRLGDRNNSPLHF
clone size: .; CDR3 length: 13; J gene: TRBJ2-2; D gene: .; V gene: TRBV19; CDR3 DNA: TGTGCCAGTACACAGGGAAACACCGGGGAGCTGTTTTTT; CDR3 protein: CASTQGNTGELFF
clone size: .; CDR3 length: 15; J gene: TRBJ2-7; D gene: .; V gene: TRBV6-6; CDR3 DNA: TGTGCCAGCAGAACAACTAATGGCGGACCCTACGAGCAGTACTTC; CDR3 protein: CASRTTNGGPYEQYF
clone size: .; CDR3 length: 12; J gene: TRBJ1-2; D gene: .; V gene: TRBV30; CDR3 DNA: TGTGCCTACAACCGGGACGGCAATGGCTACACCTTC; CDR3 protein: CAYNRDGNGYTF
clone size: .; CDR3 length: 15; J gene: TRBJ2-5; D gene: .; V gene: TRBV5-1; CDR3 DNA: TGCGCCAGCATATCAATCACTCAGGGAGTTGAGACCCAGTACTTC; CDR3 protein: CASISITQGVETQYF
clone size: .; CDR3 length: 15; J gene: TRBJ2-7; D gene: TRBD2; V gene: TRBV11-2; CDR3 DNA: TGTGCCAGCAGCACGGGACTAGCGGGAGCCTACGAGCAGTACTTC; CDR3 protein: CASSTGLAGAYEQYF
clone size: .; CDR3 length: 14; J gene: TRBJ2-7; D gene: TRBD2; V gene: TRBV18; CDR3 DNA: TGTGCCAGCTCACCGGGACTAGGAGTAAACGAGCAGTACTTC; CDR3 protein: CASSPGLGVNEQYF
clone size: .; CDR3 length: 13; J gene: TRBJ2-3; D gene: .; V gene: TRBV4-2; CDR3 DNA: TGTGCCAGCAGCCAAGCATCGGAAGATACGCAGTATTTT; CDR3 protein: CASSQASEDTQYF
clone size: .; CDR3 length: 13; J gene: TRBJ2-1; D gene: .; V gene: TRBV28; CDR3 DNA: TGTGCCAGCAGATTTAGTTCCTACAATGAGCAGTTCTTC; CDR3 protein: CASRFSSYNEQFF